The 4 T cell receptor beta chains in this list originate from one sample, sequenced in a study of blood T cell repertoires in COVID-19. Clones were sequenced by immunoSEQ multiplex PCR, and TCRdb holds only the in-frame ones, with some missing. The sample holds over 200,000 clones, about nine tenths seen once. The sample comprised PBMCs or T cells enriched from blood (not recorded which). The receptor set was obtained from a man aged 18-30 years with acute COVID-19.

The chain couples TRBV9 to TRBJ2-1, with TRBD2 identical over 11 bases. Losses at the gene ends were 0 bases for V and 0 bases for J; bases not matched to a gene: 2. The CDR3 runs 17 residues. The germline gives CDR1 SGDLS, CDR2 YYNGEE. CDR3 residues: CASSVGLAGFSYNEQFF. DNA for the CDR3: TGTGCCAGCAGCGTAGGACTAGCGGGGTTCTCCTACAATGAGCAGTTCTTC.

The chain uses TRBV30 and TRBJ1-2; D perhaps matches TRBD1 (6 bases). The CDR3 runs to 13 residues. V lost 2 bases, J lost 4 bases, and 11 bases lay in between. Per germline, CDR1 GTSNPN and CDR2 SVGIG (reference sequence). Here the CDR3 DNA reads TGTGCCTGGAGTAAAGGGGGTGGCTATGGCTACACCTTC. Translation: CAWSKGGGYGYTF.

The chain is built from TRBV7-9 and TRBJ1-2, with a possible D match to TRBD1 (6 bases). V shed 3 bases and J shed 0 bases, with 17 bases lying between them. The germline V gene encodes CDR1 SEHNR and CDR2 FQNEAQ (reference sequence). The CDR3 extends over 17 amino acids. The CDR3 bases are TGTGCCAGCAGCTTTCCACCATACAGGGCGGCTAACTATGGCTACACCTTC. Translated, it gives CASSFPPYRAANYGYTF.

CDR3 region: CASSPPDWIYGYTF. CDR3 sequence (DNA): TGCGCCAGCAGCCCCCCCGACTGGATCTATGGCTACACCTTC. This chain joins TRBV4-1 and TRBJ1-2; unclear D gene. Germline V gene data show CDR1 as MGHRA and CDR2 as YSYEKL. V gave up 4 bases and J gave up 4 bases, with 13 bases separating them. CDR3 length: 14 amino acids.